The rows below give T cell receptor beta chains drawn from one sample of a study of CXCR3-negative and CXCR3-positive naive CD8 T cells. TCRdb reanalyzed the 5' RACE reads and collapses them to one entry per CDR3 protein, without DNA. The sample has around 140,000 distinct CDR3 sequences. Material for sequencing was naive CXCR3+ CD8+ T cells from blood. These receptors all stem from a human donor in good health. Some clones in this sample may be carry-over from other donors' samples. Each CDR3 is given with its conserved first and last residue.

TRBV7-9	TRBJ1-4	CASSLSLGDEKLFF
TRBV23-1	TRBJ1-3	CASSQFSGTDPGNTIYF
TRBV30	TRBJ1-4	CAWTGVSLVGRSNEKLFF
TRBV4-1	TRBJ2-2	CASSPGTSGRTGELFF
TRBV28	TRBJ1-2	CASSFSLSGTGVFYGYTF
TRBV12-3/TRBV12-4	TRBJ2-1	CASSLAPLTNEQFF
TRBV7-9	TRBJ2-7	CASSDPRSTAANDEQYF
TRBV29-1	TRBJ2-1	CSVPPGGASYNEQFF
TRBV12-3/TRBV12-4	TRBJ2-7	CASTSGGRVLEQYF
TRBV28	TRBJ2-3	CASSPFGGGTDTQYF
TRBV27	TRBJ1-5	CASSLPGTLEGNQPQHF
TRBV2	TRBJ2-5	CASSKEVGDALETQYF
TRBV2	TRBJ2-7	CASSGSDRGLYEQYF
TRBV21-1	TRBJ2-7	CASSKGGSGAPSYEQYF
TRBV29-1	TRBJ2-5	CSVVWRGETQYF
TRBV7-9	TRBJ2-7	CASSLGTSSYEQYF
TRBV10-1	TRBJ2-7	CASSESPGQGKAYEQYF
TRBV9	TRBJ2-5	CASSAPGFQETQYF
TRBV4-1	TRBJ2-3	CASSQYEGGSTDTQYF
TRBV9	TRBJ2-1	CASSVGGTSGSEQFF
TRBV3-1	TRBJ2-3	CASSHPASGSLGDTQYF
TRBV25-1	TRBJ2-7	CASSRAGRSYEQYF
TRBV5-3	TRBJ2-1	CARRCVGHEQFF
TRBV12-3/TRBV12-4	TRBJ2-5	CASSLARVETQYF
TRBV29-1	TRBJ2-2	CSVEERDSNTGELFF
TRBV29-1	TRBJ2-7	CSVEMRGRESYEQYF
TRBV19	TRBJ2-3	CASSLQGVGDTQYF
TRBV20-1	TRBJ2-3	CSAPGTSGRVNTQYF
TRBV6-5	TRBJ1-2	CASSYLAETNYGYTF
TRBV6-5	TRBJ2-7	CASISGYEQYF
TRBV9	TRBJ2-7	CASSLQGQTYEQYF
TRBV28	TRBJ2-7	CATPTDMTDHYEQYF
TRBV29-1	TRBJ2-1	CSFRGPSSYNEQFF
TRBV29-1	TRBJ2-2	CSVEEAGRGQTGELFF
TRBV29-1	TRBJ2-1	CSVSDRGDYNEQFF
TRBV7-9	TRBJ1-2	CASSLAQQIYGYTF
TRBV7-9	TRBJ2-7	CASSLVGPTPDEQYF
TRBV6-1	TRBJ2-4	CASSRDPGQTWNIQYF
TRBV7-2	TRBJ2-3	CASSLASDTQYF
TRBV20-1	TRBJ2-1	CSARPGLAGGNQQFF
TRBV20-1	TRBJ1-1	CSARPIAEAFF